The sequence of this T cell receptor (beta chain) was determined in a study of PD-1 blockade in classical Hodgkin lymphoma. The protocol was immunoSEQ multiplex PCR, while the TCRdb copy is restricted to in-frame clones and leaves out a portion. Of fewer than 100,000 clones listed, about 92% are singletons. Time point given: cycle 4 day 1 (C4D1), after more than five weeks of nivolumab. Brentuximab vedotin exposure varied, and every patient relapsed after autologous stem cell transplantation. The CDR3 is 16 amino acids. V lost 5 bases and J 8 bases, leaving 24 bases between the germline ends. The V gene's germline CDR1 is MNHNY and CDR2 SVGAGI (reference sequence).

The chain combines TRBV6-6 with TRBJ1-2, with unresolved D. The TCR comes from a human donor with classical Hodgkin lymphoma. The starting material was peripheral blood mononuclear cells (PBMCs), obtained before the fourth cycle of nivolumab. In DNA, the CDR3 is TGTGCCAGCAGTGACTTTGGCGGTTCAAGTGTGGAGGGCTACACCTTC. This encodes CASSDFGGSSVEGYTF.